These T cell receptor beta chains were read from a single sample in a study of cytomegalovirus exposure and HLA in healthy donors. Only in-frame clones appear in the TCRdb table, and some are missing; sequencing was by immunoSEQ multiplex PCR. Of around 180,000 clones in the sample, roughly 78% are singletons; the top ten hold roughly 0.76%. The sequenced sample consisted of PBMCs. These TCRs come from a middle-aged woman in good health and CMV-seronegative. CDR3s include the opening cysteine and the closing phenylalanine or tryptophan. The D gene is left open where the match is weak. Rows give clone size only sometimes, using once, few, many, or a class for an expanded clone.

J gene: TRBJ2-6; D gene: .; CDR3 length: 15; V gene: TRBV10-1; clone size: .; CDR3 DNA: TGCGCCAGCAGTGCCGGGACTTTTGGGGCCAACGTCCTGACTTTC; CDR3 protein: CASSAGTFGANVLTF
J gene: TRBJ1-2; D gene: TRBD1; CDR3 length: 14; V gene: TRBV7-9; clone size: .; CDR3 DNA: TGTGCCAGCGGACGGACAGGAGTCAACTATGGCTACACCTTC; CDR3 protein: CASGRTGVNYGYTF
J gene: TRBJ2-7; D gene: .; CDR3 length: 14; V gene: TRBV6-5; clone size: .; CDR3 DNA: TGTGCCAGCAGTGGCCTTAGCGGATCCTACGAGCAGTACTTC; CDR3 protein: CASSGLSGSYEQYF
J gene: TRBJ2-2; D gene: .; CDR3 length: 15; V gene: TRBV2; clone size: .; CDR3 DNA: TGTGCCAGCAGTGGACCGGGGGAGAACACCGGGGAGCTGTTTTTT; CDR3 protein: CASSGPGENTGELFF
J gene: TRBJ1-4; D gene: .; CDR3 length: 13; V gene: TRBV28; clone size: .; CDR3 DNA: TGTGCCAGCAGTGAGGGTTCGGATGAAAAACTGTTTTTT; CDR3 protein: CASSEGSDEKLFF
J gene: TRBJ1-1; D gene: .; CDR3 length: 13; V gene: TRBV21-1; clone size: .; CDR3 DNA: TGTGCCAGTCGACAGGGAAGTAACACTGAAGCTTTCTTT; CDR3 protein: CASRQGSNTEAFF
J gene: TRBJ2-3; D gene: TRBD2; CDR3 length: 15; V gene: TRBV30; clone size: .; CDR3 DNA: TGTGCCTGGACTGCGGGGGGACGGAGCACAGATACGCAGTATTTT; CDR3 protein: CAWTAGGRSTDTQYF
J gene: TRBJ1-6; D gene: .; CDR3 length: 14; V gene: TRBV14; clone size: few; CDR3 DNA: TGTGCCAGCAGACAGGGTGCCTATAATTCACCCCTCCACTTT; CDR3 protein: CASRQGAYNSPLHF
J gene: TRBJ1-1; D gene: .; CDR3 length: 15; V gene: TRBV6-5; clone size: .; CDR3 DNA: TGTGCCAGCAGTTACAGGGGGGGACCGAACACTGAAGCTTTCTTT; CDR3 protein: CASSYRGGPNTEAFF
J gene: TRBJ1-5; D gene: .; CDR3 length: 16; V gene: TRBV2; clone size: .; CDR3 DNA: TGTGCCAGCAGTGAAGGGGGCAGGAGGGCCAGGCAGCCCCAGCATTTT; CDR3 protein: CASSEGGRRARQPQHF
J gene: TRBJ1-1; D gene: .; CDR3 length: 13; V gene: TRBV27; clone size: .; CDR3 DNA: TGTGCCAGCAGTCCGGACAGTACCACTGAAGCTTTCTTT; CDR3 protein: CASSPDSTTEAFF
J gene: TRBJ2-7; D gene: .; CDR3 length: 13; V gene: TRBV18; clone size: once; CDR3 DNA: TGTGCCAGCTCACCGCAAACAGGTAACGAGCAGTACTTC; CDR3 protein: CASSPQTGNEQYF
J gene: TRBJ2-3; D gene: TRBD2; CDR3 length: 15; V gene: TRBV7-6; clone size: .; CDR3 DNA: TGTGCCAGCAGCTCCACTAGCGGGGGGACAGATACGCAGTATTTT; CDR3 protein: CASSSTSGGTDTQYF
J gene: TRBJ2-7; D gene: TRBD1; CDR3 length: 15; V gene: TRBV5-1; clone size: .; CDR3 DNA: TGCGCCAGCGCCTTAGGGGGACAGGAAGCCTACGAGCAGTACTTC; CDR3 protein: CASALGGQEAYEQYF
J gene: TRBJ1-1; D gene: .; CDR3 length: 11; V gene: TRBV10-3; clone size: .; CDR3 DNA: TGTGCCATCCGACAGCTCACTGAAGCTTTCTTT; CDR3 protein: CAIRQLTEAFF
J gene: TRBJ2-3; D gene: .; CDR3 length: 14; V gene: TRBV19; clone size: .; CDR3 DNA: TGTGCCAGTAGTATAATCAGGGGCACAGATACGCAGTATTTT; CDR3 protein: CASSIIRGTDTQYF
J gene: TRBJ2-7; D gene: .; CDR3 length: 12; V gene: TRBV29-1; clone size: .; CDR3 DNA: TGCAGCGTTGAAGGAACAGGGTACGAGCAGTACTTC; CDR3 protein: CSVEGTGYEQYF
J gene: TRBJ2-6; D gene: .; CDR3 length: 18; V gene: TRBV13; clone size: .; CDR3 DNA: TGTGCCAGCAGCCCCGACAGTACCACCACCTCTGGGGCCAACGTCCTGACTTTC; CDR3 protein: CASSPDSTTTSGANVLTF
J gene: TRBJ1-2; D gene: TRBD1; CDR3 length: 16; V gene: TRBV18; clone size: .; CDR3 DNA: TGTGCCAGCTCAAGTTCTTCGGGACAGGGGATTCGCGGCTACACCTTC; CDR3 protein: CASSSSSGQGIRGYTF
J gene: TRBJ2-1; D gene: TRBD2; CDR3 length: 13; V gene: TRBV11-3; clone size: .; CDR3 DNA: TGTGCCAGCAGCTTACCGGGAGGCTATGAGCAGTTCTTC; CDR3 protein: CASSLPGGYEQFF
J gene: TRBJ2-2; D gene: TRBD2; CDR3 length: 15; V gene: TRBV5-1; clone size: once; CDR3 DNA: TGCGCCAGCAGGGGACTAGCGGGTAATGCCGGGGAGCTGTTTTTT; CDR3 protein: CASRGLAGNAGELFF
J gene: TRBJ2-5; D gene: TRBD2; CDR3 length: 16; V gene: TRBV5-1; clone size: .; CDR3 DNA: TGCGCCAGCAGCTTGGGACTAGCGGGAAGTGGAGAGACCCAGTACTTC; CDR3 protein: CASSLGLAGSGETQYF
J gene: TRBJ1-5; D gene: .; CDR3 length: 14; V gene: TRBV6-1; clone size: .; CDR3 DNA: TGTGCCAGCAGTGAAGTCCCCGTTAATCAGCCCCAGCATTTT; CDR3 protein: CASSEVPVNQPQHF